The 23 T cell receptor beta chains presented below share a single source sample, sequenced in a study of regulatory and conventional T cells in RAG deficiency. The sorted regulatory T cells were CD4+, CD25-high and CD127-low, with genomic DNA sequenced. The data were produced by immunoSEQ multiplex PCR, yet TCRdb's version contains in-frame clones alone and is incomplete. Counted here are 7,300 or so clones, approximately 93% occurring once; the ten biggest clones make up over 1.5%. This sample was shared with a second study, whose subject was regulatory T cells. That paper adds: Primers: 52 TRBV forward and 13 TRBJ reverse.

The specimen was CD127- CD25+ CD4+ Tregs sorted from blood. The origin of the receptors is a human donor in good health.

This rearrangement joins TRBV6-1 to TRBJ1-5, with D unclear. V was trimmed by 6 bases and J by 3 bases, leaving 6 bases between them. The CDR3 has 12 amino acids. Germline V CDR1 and CDR2: MNHNS, SASEGT. Here the CDR3 reads CASRHLNQPQHF. The CDR3 DNA is TGTGCCAGCAGACACCTCAATCAGCCCCAGCATTTT.

This clone was recorded once. Germline and junction disagree at one end, which may indicate a read error. The chain employs TRBV5-5 and TRBJ1-2; no firm D call. The length of the CDR3 is 14 residues. From germline, CDR1 is SGHKS and CDR2 YYEKEE (reference sequence). The DNA of the CDR3 is TGTGCCAGCAGCCCCAGAGGAAGGGAGGGAGTTCGGATATTC. Its protein is CASSPRGREGVRIF.

The chain uses TRBV7-8 and TRBJ1-3; tentatively, D is TRBD1 (5 bases). The CDR3 covers 15 residues. In germline, CDR1 is SGHVS, CDR2 FQNEAQ. Trimming shortened V by 5 bases and J by 3 bases, and 14 bases separated the two germline ends. The CDR3 loop is CASSRAGTLGNTIYF. In DNA, the CDR3 is TGTGCCAGCAGCCGAGCCGGGACTCTTGGAAACACCATATATTTT. Complete variable domain (other parts from reference TRBV7-8 and TRBJ1-3): GAGVSQSPRYKVAKRGQDVALRCDPISGHVSLFWYQQALGQGPEFLTYFQNEAQLDKSGLPSDRFFAERPEGSVSTLKIQRTQQEDSAVYLCASSRAGTLGNTIYFGEGSWLTVV.

The genes are TRBV5-1 and TRBJ2-2; 12 bases are a match to TRBD1. Germline V gives CDR1 SGHRS, CDR2 YFSETQ. CDR3 size: 15 residues. J gave up 6 bases and V 6 bases, and 6 bases lay outside the gene matches. CDR3 bases: TGCGCCAGCACCGGGACAGGGGGCTATTCCGGGGAGCTGTTTTTT. It is translated as CASTGTGGYSGELFF.

This rearrangement joins TRBV5-4 to TRBJ2-5; 13 bases line up with TRBD2. V shed 5 bases and J 5 bases; nucleotides not matched to a gene: 3. The CDR3 contains 14 residues. Germline CDR1 and CDR2: SGHNT and YYREEE (reference sequence). The CDR3 nucleotides are TGTGCCAGCAGTACTAGCGGGAGGGGTGAGACCCAGTACTTC. Translation gives CASSTSGRGETQYF. The full variable domain, in which reference TRBV5-4 and TRBJ2-5 provide the parts outside the CDR3, is ETGVTQSPTHLIKTRGQQVTLRCSSQSGHNTVSWYQQALGQGPQFIFQYYREEENGRGNFPPRFSGLQFPNYSSELNVNALELDDSALYLCASSTSGRGETQYFGPGTRLLVL.

This clone appeared a single time. The V call is TRBV4-1, the J call TRBJ2-6, with 7 bases lining up with TRBD2. Germline CDR1 and CDR2: MGHRA and YSYEKL. The CDR3 totals 17 residues. J was trimmed by 3 bases and V by 4 bases; bases with no gene match: 9. The CDR3 DNA is TGCGCCAGCAGCCCCACGGGGGGAAGGAATGGGGCCAACGTCCTGACTTTC. As protein: CASSPTGGRNGANVLTF.

The chain links TRBV10-1 to TRBJ2-3; the match to TRBD2 covers 9 bases. Germline V lookup: CDR1 WNHNN, CDR2 SYGVQD (reference sequence). The CDR3 is made up of 16 amino acids. J was trimmed by 1 base and V by 0 bases; bases with no gene match: 2. The DNA for the CDR3 is TGCGCCAGCAGTGAGTCGAAGCGGGGGGGCACAGATACGCAGTATTTT. Encoded protein: CASSESKRGGTDTQYF.

The J gene is TRBJ2-1, the V gene TRBV9; D might be TRBD1 (5 bases). The CDR3 is made up of 15 amino acids. V lost 1 base and J 3 bases, leaving 11 bases between the germline ends. The V gene's germline CDR1 is SGDLS and CDR2 YYNGEE. CDR3 DNA sequence: TGTGCCAGCAGCGTACAGGGTGAAGGCTACAATGAGCAGTTCTTC. Translating it yields CASSVQGEGYNEQFF.

The chain employs TRBV18 and TRBJ2-2; TRBD1 agrees at 7 bases. In germline, CDR1 is KGHSH, CDR2 LQKENI. V gave up 5 bases and J gave up 0 bases; unmatched junction bases: 6. The CDR3 loop spans 16 amino acids. The CDR3 here is CASSNGQASNTGELFF. The CDR3 nucleotides read TGTGCCAGCTCAAATGGACAGGCCTCGAACACCGGGGAGCTGTTTTTT.

The V and J genes are TRBV30 and TRBJ1-2; D perhaps matches TRBD1 (5 bases). Germline values: CDR1 GTSNPN, CDR2 SVGIG (reference sequence). CDR3 length: 12 amino acids. Trimming removed 7 bases at V and 1 base at J, with 10 bases between. The chain's CDR3 is CASSTVNYGYTF. The CDR3 DNA sequence: TGTGCCTCCTCGACAGTTAACTATGGCTACACCTTC.

This chain uses TRBV5-6 with TRBJ2-5; tentative D call: TRBD1 (5 bases). The V and J ends lost 4 bases and 5 bases respectively, with 12 bases between them. This CDR3 contains 13 residues. CDR1 and CDR2 from the germline V gene are SGHDT and YYEEEE. In DNA form, the CDR3 reads TGTGCCAGCAGCCCCAGGGTCGGCGAGACCCAGTACTTC. Protein sequence: CASSPRVGETQYF.

The chain combines TRBV4-2 with TRBJ1-6; 7 bases line up with TRBD1. Germline CDR1 reads LGHNA; CDR2 reads YNFKEQ. V shed 5 bases and J 4 bases; nucleotides not matched to a gene: 8. There are 16 residues in the CDR3. The CDR3 DNA sequence: TGTGCCAGCAGCTACGACAGGGACATTTATAATTCACCCCTCCACTTT. Translated: CASSYDRDIYNSPLHF.

The CDR3 DNA sequence: TGCGCCAGCAGCCTAGGACAGGGGAACACCGGGGAGCTGTTTTTT. Encoded protein: CASSLGQGNTGELFF. The chain couples TRBV4-1 to TRBJ2-2; TRBD1 agrees at 8 bases. In germline, CDR1 is MGHRA, CDR2 YSYEKL. The CDR3 has 15 residues. With V trimmed by 4 bases and J by 1 base, 2 bases remained unmatched.

The V gene is TRBV19, the J gene TRBJ1-5; TRBD1 aligns across 7 bases. Trimming cost V 3 bases and J 3 bases; bases outside gene matches: 11. The CDR3 sequence is 17 residues long. Germline CDR1 LNHDA, CDR2 SQIVND (reference sequence). CDR3: CASSIFRGRGDNQPQHF. The CDR3, as DNA: TGTGCCAGTAGTATTTTTAGGGGGCGGGGTGACAATCAGCCCCAGCATTTT. Full variable domain (missing parts from reference TRBV19 and TRBJ1-5): DGGITQSPKYLFRKEGQNVTLSCEQNLNHDAMYWYRQDPGQGLRLIYYSQIVNDFQKGDIAEGYSVSREKKESFPLTVTSAQKNPTAFYLCASSIFRGRGDNQPQHFGDGTRLSIL.

The V gene is TRBV4-3, the J gene TRBJ2-1; 10 bases are shared with TRBD2. Germline CDR1 and CDR2: LGHNA and YSLEER. The CDR3 spans 17 residues. Trimming took 2 bases from V and 4 from J; bases not matched to a gene: 8. This chain's CDR3 is CASSQTPGLATYNEQFF. CDR3 bases: TGCGCCAGCAGCCAAACGCCGGGACTAGCGACATACAATGAGCAGTTCTTC.

The genes are TRBV19 and TRBJ1-2; TRBD1 matches 9 bases. This CDR3 has 13 amino acids. After removal of 5 bases from V and 4 bases from J, the junction contained 2 bases not matched to a gene. Germline values: CDR1 LNHDA, CDR2 SQIVND (reference sequence). The CDR3 DNA reads TGTGCCAGTAGTTCACAGGGGGCCTATGGCTACACCTTC. Translated: CASSSQGAYGYTF.

This clone was found once. This chain's CDR3 is CASSVGRSLAGSSYEQYF. CDR3 in DNA: TGTGCCAGCAGCGTAGGTCGTTCCCTGGCGGGTTCCTCCTACGAGCAGTACTTC. The chain joins TRBV9 to TRBJ2-7, with D tentatively TRBD2 (5 bases). Trimming left V 0 bases short and J 0 bases short, with 19 bases between. The CDR3 is made up of 18 amino acids. In germline, CDR1 is SGDLS, CDR2 YYNGEE. The whole variable domain, filled in from reference TRBV9 and TRBJ2-7, reads DSGVTQTPKHLITATGQRVTLRCSPRSGDLSVYWYQQSLDQGLQFLIQYYNGEERAKGNILERFSAQQFPDLHSELNLSSLELGDSALYFCASSVGRSLAGSSYEQYFGPGTRLTVT.

Concerning this clone: An end of the junction does not agree with germline; a read error may underlie this. Other DNA sequences from this sample encode an identical CDR3 as well. The genes are TRBV2 and TRBJ1-6; TRBD1 agrees at 7 bases. CDR1 SNHLY and CDR2 FYNNEI come from the germline V gene. This CDR3 has 19 residues. The DNA of the CDR3 is TGTGCCAGCAGCCGCACATATCGGACAGGAGTCTCCTATAATTCCCCCCTCCACTTT. It codes for CASSRTYRTGVSYNSPLHF.

This sequence joins TRBV27 and TRBJ1-2, with D perhaps TRBD1 (5 bases). Germline loops: CDR1 MNHEY, CDR2 SMNVEV (reference sequence). The CDR3 has 13 residues. The ends were cut back, 3 bases at V and 8 bases at J, with 13 bases in the middle. CDR3 loop: CASSFQGGHGYTF. As DNA, the CDR3 is TGTGCCAGCAGTTTCCAGGGAGGGCACGGCTACACCTTC.

The chain carries TRBV2 and TRBJ2-5, with 12 bases lining up with TRBD2. CDR1 is SNHLY and CDR2 is FYNNEI in the germline V gene. Trimming took 6 bases from V and 5 from J; bases not matched to a gene: 4. The CDR3 spans 14 residues. The chain's CDR3 is CASRRTSGDETQYF. The CDR3, as DNA: TGTGCCAGCAGAAGGACTAGCGGGGACGAGACCCAGTACTTC.

The CDR3 is CASGLGGQGVLADTQYF. CDR3 DNA sequence: TGTGCTAGTGGTTTGGGGGGACAGGGTGTTCTGGCAGATACGCAGTATTTT. The V and J genes are TRBV12-5 and TRBJ2-3, with TRBD1 matching 9 bases. With 1 base clipped from V and 4 bases from J, the junction kept 9 bases outside the gene matches. Germline V gene sequence: CDR1 LGHNT, CDR2 FRNRAP. The CDR3 has 17 amino acids.

The chain uses TRBV27 and TRBJ1-2; unclear D gene. Germline V CDR1 and CDR2: MNHEY, SMNVEV (reference sequence). V lost 6 bases, J lost 0 bases, and 5 bases lay in between. The CDR3 loop spans 12 amino acids. CDR3 bases: TGTGCCAGCAGCCGGTCTAACTATGGCTACACCTTC. This sequence encodes CASSRSNYGYTF.

About this clone itself: Germline is not matched at one junction end, which may reflect a read error. Different DNA sequences within this sample yield the same CDR3. This chain uses TRBV10-3 with TRBJ1-6, with unresolved D. The CDR3 runs to 13 residues. CDR1 and CDR2 from the germline V gene are ENHRY and SYGVKD. The CDR3 DNA reads as TGTGCCATCGGGTGGGGAGAGAATTCCCCCCTCCACTTT. Protein: CAIGWGENSPLHF.